Below are 5 T cell receptor beta chains sequenced from a single sample in a study of shared clonotypes between healthy human individuals (dated by TCRdb to 2020 to 2022). The library was generated by the immunoSEQ multiplex PCR assay. TCRdb retrieved this table from immuneACCESS and kept in-frame rearrangements only. Not all clones are present; in checked studies, unresolved V genes account for under half, and no reason is known for the remainder. The sample yields tens of thousands of clones; 62% were counted once. Around 52% of the sample goes to the ten largest clones. Specimen: memory CD8+ T cells sorted from blood. The sample's cell subset or site label, decoded: CD45RO+ cells pooled with CCR7-negative TemRA cells. The receptors originated from a man between 25 and 39 years old in good health.

The chain has TRBV6-6 and TRBJ1-2; D uncertain. Trimming cost V 10 bases and J 3 bases, with 9 bases left between them. The CDR3 is 11 amino acids. Germline values: CDR1 MNHNY, CDR2 SVGAGI (reference sequence). The CDR3 DNA sequence: TGTGCCATCCGTACTGACTATGGCTACACCTTC. Translation gives CAIRTDYGYTF.

The DNA for the CDR3 is TGTGCCAGCAGTTACTTGGGCCTCGAGGGTGAGCAGTTCTTC. Residues: CASSYLGLEGEQFF. This chain joins TRBV6-6 and TRBJ2-1, with TRBD2 as a possible D gene (5 bases). The germline V and J ends were trimmed by 1 base and 9 bases, with 13 bases remaining between them. CDR3 length: 14 residues. Germline values: CDR1 MNHNY, CDR2 SVGAGI (reference sequence).

This clone has a count of ten or more. The chain recombines TRBV4-3 with TRBJ2-6, with D uncertain. The CDR3 extends over 16 amino acids. V lost 0 bases and J 0 bases, leaving 6 bases between the germline ends. Germline loops: CDR1 LGHNA, CDR2 YSLEER. CDR3 DNA: TGCGCCAGCAGCCAAGAGATCGGCTCTGGGGCCAACGTCCTGACTTTC. Translating it yields CASSQEIGSGANVLTF.

About this clone: The likely explanation is a read error, given a far larger clone one base away. In the same sample, other DNA sequences code for this CDR3. The chain joins TRBV27 to TRBJ2-1; D is ambiguous. The CDR3 sequence is 11 residues long. Per germline, CDR1 MNHEY and CDR2 SMNVEV (reference sequence). Trimming shortened V by 9 bases and J by 4 bases, and 7 bases separated the two germline ends. The CDR3 sequence is CASSTYNEQFF. DNA for the CDR3: TGTGCCAGTAGTACTTACAATGAGCAGTTCTTC.

This clone showed up just a few times. The chain couples TRBV6-6 to TRBJ2-3; D gene uncertain. Trimming pared 5 bases from V and 3 bases from J, leaving 12 bases between. Germline V gives CDR1 MNHNY, CDR2 SVGAGI (reference sequence). CDR3 length equals 14 residues. CDR3: CASSDKTATDTQYF. CDR3 in DNA: TGTGCCAGCAGTGATAAGACGGCAACAGATACGCAGTATTTT.